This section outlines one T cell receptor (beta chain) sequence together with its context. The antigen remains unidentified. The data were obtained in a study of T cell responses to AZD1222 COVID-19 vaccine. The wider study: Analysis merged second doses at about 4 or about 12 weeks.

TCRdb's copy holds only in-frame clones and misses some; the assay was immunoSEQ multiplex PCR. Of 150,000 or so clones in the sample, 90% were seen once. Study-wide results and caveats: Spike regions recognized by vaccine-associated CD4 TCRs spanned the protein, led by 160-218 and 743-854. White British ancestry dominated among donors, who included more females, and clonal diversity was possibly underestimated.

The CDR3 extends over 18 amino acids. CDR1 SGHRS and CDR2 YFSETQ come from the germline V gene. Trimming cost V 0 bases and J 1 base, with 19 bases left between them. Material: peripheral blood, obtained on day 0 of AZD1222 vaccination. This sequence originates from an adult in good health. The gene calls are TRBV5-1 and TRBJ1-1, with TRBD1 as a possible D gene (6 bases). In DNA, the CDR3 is TGCGCCAGCAGCTTGGGAAGGTACGCAGGGGCCAGGAACACTGAAGCTTTCTTT. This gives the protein CASSLGRYAGARNTEAFF.